The T cell receptor beta chain described here comes from a study of vaccination effects on CD4 cells after COVID-19. CD4+ T cell isolation took place after more than eight days of culture. Half-medium changes using IL-2 medium occurred on days 3 and 7. Profiling relied on immunoSEQ multiplex PCR, and the TCRdb table lists in-frame clones only, not all of them. The sample holds over 45,000 clones; around three quarters are singletons and the top ten take 2.5% to 3.5%. Concerning this clone: Its antigen is not known.

The CDR3 runs to 14 residues. Germline CDR1 SGHVS, CDR2 FQNEAQ. V shed 1 base and J shed 6 bases, with 13 bases lying between them. This chain links TRBV7-8 with TRBJ2-7, with D perhaps TRBD2 (5 bases). The TCR sequence derives from a human donor who received a COVID-19 vaccine. Specimen: CD4+ T cells from PBMCs cultured without peptide, collected before COVID-19 vaccination. In DNA, the CDR3 is TGTGCCAGCAGCTTAGTGGCGGGTACGGGCGAGCAGTACGTC. Its protein is CASSLVAGTGEQYV.